These 5 T cell receptor beta chains share one sample of origin, sequenced in a study of T cell responses to AZD1222 COVID-19 vaccine. The repertoire was sequenced with immunoSEQ multiplex PCR; TCRdb's copy has only in-frame clones and lacks some. This repertoire shows about 140,000 clones, about 90% found once; its top ten account for around 7.6%. The input for sequencing was peripheral blood, taken 28 days after the second dose of the MenACWY control vaccine. These receptors all stem from an adult who received the MenACWY meningococcal vaccine as a control.

The chain couples TRBV24-1 to TRBJ1-5; D is ambiguous. Trimming removed 0 bases from V and 9 bases from J, with 5 bases in between. The CDR3 has 12 amino acids. The V gene's germline CDR1 is KGHDR and CDR2 SFDVKD. The CDR3 coding sequence is TGTGCCACCAGTGATTTGCTGGGGCCCCAGCATTTT. Amino acid sequence: CATSDLLGPQHF.

The genes are TRBV6-1 and TRBJ2-3; D ambiguous. CDR1 MNHNS and CDR2 SASEGT come from the germline V gene. Trimming left V 3 bases short and J 4 bases short, with 14 bases between. This CDR3 is 15 amino acids long. The CDR3 loop is CASSDGFLGPDTQYF. CDR3 DNA: TGTGCCAGCAGTGACGGTTTCCTGGGCCCAGATACGCAGTATTTT.

This clone was seen a single time. The V and J genes are TRBV13 and TRBJ2-3, with 8 bases aligning to TRBD2. The germline V gene encodes CDR1 PRHDT and CDR2 FYEKMQ (reference sequence). The CDR3 consists of 16 residues. Trimming took 2 bases from V and 2 from J; bases not matched to a gene: 6. This chain's CDR3 is CASSLRSGGHTDTQYF. The CDR3, as DNA: TGTGCCAGCAGCTTAAGGAGCGGGGGACACACAGATACGCAGTATTTT.

The chain employs TRBV7-2 and TRBJ2-1; 14 nucleotides match TRBD2. Germline V gene data show CDR1 as SGHTA and CDR2 as FQGNSA. The CDR3 length is 19 residues. The trim removed 2 bases at V and 6 bases at J, leaving 12 bases unmatched. The CDR3 nucleotides are TGTGCCAGCAGCTTAATCGGACTAGCGGGAGGCTCCTTGAGCAATGAGCAGTTCTTC. As protein: CASSLIGLAGGSLSNEQFF.

The gene calls are TRBV14 and TRBJ1-2; 7 bases align to TRBD1. V shed 5 bases and J 5 bases; nucleotides not matched to a gene: 8. The length of the CDR3 is 14 residues. Germline-derived CDR1 and CDR2 are SGHDN and FVKESK. This CDR3 reads CASSAQNRGYGYTF. The CDR3 nucleotides are TGTGCCAGCAGCGCCCAGAACAGGGGATATGGCTACACCTTC.